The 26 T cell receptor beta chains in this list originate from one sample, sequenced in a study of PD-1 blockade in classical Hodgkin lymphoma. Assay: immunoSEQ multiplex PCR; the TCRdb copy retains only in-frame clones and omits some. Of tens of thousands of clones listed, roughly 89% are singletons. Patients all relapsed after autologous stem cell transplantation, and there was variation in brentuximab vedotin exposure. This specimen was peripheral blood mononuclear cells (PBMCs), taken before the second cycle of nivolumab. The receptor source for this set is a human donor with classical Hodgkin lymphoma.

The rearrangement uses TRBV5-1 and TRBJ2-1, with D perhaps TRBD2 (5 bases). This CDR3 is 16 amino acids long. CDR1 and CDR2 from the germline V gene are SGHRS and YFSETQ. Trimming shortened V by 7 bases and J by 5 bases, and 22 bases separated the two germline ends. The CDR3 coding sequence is TGCGCCAGCTGGGGTCCCGGGGTCAGCCTAGACAATGAGCAGTTCTTC. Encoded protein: CASWGPGVSLDNEQFF.

The CDR3 DNA sequence: TGTGCCAGCAGCCGGGAAGGGCTAGGCGAGCAGTACTTC. It specifies CASSREGLGEQYF. V gene TRBV9 combines with J gene TRBJ2-7, with D possibly matching TRBD2 (5 bases). The V end lost 4 bases, the J end lost 6 bases, and 14 bases lay between the germline ends. Germline V gives CDR1 SGDLS, CDR2 YYNGEE. This CDR3 is built from 13 residues.

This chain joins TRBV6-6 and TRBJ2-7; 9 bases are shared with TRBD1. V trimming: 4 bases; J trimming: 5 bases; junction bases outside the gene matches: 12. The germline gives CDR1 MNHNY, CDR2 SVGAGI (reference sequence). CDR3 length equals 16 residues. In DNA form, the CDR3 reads TGTGCCAGCAGTTCGCTTCCGGGACAGGGTGCCAACGAGCAGTACTTC. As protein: CASSSLPGQGANEQYF.

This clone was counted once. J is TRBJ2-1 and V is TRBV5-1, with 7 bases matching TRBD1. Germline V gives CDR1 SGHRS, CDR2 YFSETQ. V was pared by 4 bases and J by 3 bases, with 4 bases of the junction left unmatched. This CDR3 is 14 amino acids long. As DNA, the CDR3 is TGCGCCAGCAGCCCCGGGACAGTCTACAATGAGCAGTTCTTC. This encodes CASSPGTVYNEQFF.

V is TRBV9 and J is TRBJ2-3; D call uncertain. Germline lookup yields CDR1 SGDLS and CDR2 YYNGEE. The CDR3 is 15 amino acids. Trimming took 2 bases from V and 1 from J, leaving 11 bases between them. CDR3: CASSVQTPGTDTQYF. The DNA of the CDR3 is TGTGCCAGCAGCGTTCAGACCCCTGGCACAGATACGCAGTATTTT. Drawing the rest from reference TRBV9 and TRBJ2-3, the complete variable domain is DSGVTQTPKHLITATGQRVTLRCSPRSGDLSVYWYQQSLDQGLQFLIQYYNGEERAKGNILERFSAQQFPDLHSELNLSSLELGDSALYFCASSVQTPGTDTQYFGPGTRLTVL.

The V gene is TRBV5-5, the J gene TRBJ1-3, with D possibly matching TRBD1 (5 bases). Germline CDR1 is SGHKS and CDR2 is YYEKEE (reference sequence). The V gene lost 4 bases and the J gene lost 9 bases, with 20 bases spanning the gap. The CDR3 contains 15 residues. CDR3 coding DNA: TGTGCCAGCAGCCACGGACGGGACCCTGAAGGCACCATATATTTT. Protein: CASSHGRDPEGTIYF. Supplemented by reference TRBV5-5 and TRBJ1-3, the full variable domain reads DAGVTQSPTHLIKTRGQQVTLRCSPISGHKSVSWYQQVLGQGPQFIFQYYEKEERGRGNFPDRFSARQFPNYSSELNVNALLLGDSALYLCASSHGRDPEGTIYFGEGSWLTVV.

Here the CDR3 DNA reads TGTGCCAGCAGTTACTACGGCAGCACCTATAACTATGGCTACACCTTC. Translated: CASSYYGSTYNYGYTF. The genes are TRBV6-5 and TRBJ1-2; no definite D call. V lost 1 base and J 1 base, leaving 13 bases between the germline ends. This CDR3 contains 16 residues. Germline values: CDR1 MNHEY, CDR2 SVGAGI.

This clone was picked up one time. CDR3 sequence: CASSSPGGPGTAYEQYF. The CDR3, as DNA: TGTGCCAGCAGTTCCCCCGGGGGCCCCGGGACGGCCTACGAGCAGTACTTC. The gene calls are TRBV28 and TRBJ2-7; either TRBD1 or TRBD2 may supply D (6 bases each). Germline assignment: CDR1 MDHEN and CDR2 SYDVKM. This CDR3 spans 17 amino acids. V dropped 4 bases and J dropped 2 bases, with 21 bases sitting between them. Supplemented by reference TRBV28 and TRBJ2-7, the full variable domain reads DVKVTQSSRYLVKRTGEKVFLECVQDMDHENMFWYRQDPGLGLRLIYFSYDVKMKEKGDIPEGYSVSREKKERFSLILESASTNQTSMYLCASSSPGGPGTAYEQYFGPGTRLTVT.

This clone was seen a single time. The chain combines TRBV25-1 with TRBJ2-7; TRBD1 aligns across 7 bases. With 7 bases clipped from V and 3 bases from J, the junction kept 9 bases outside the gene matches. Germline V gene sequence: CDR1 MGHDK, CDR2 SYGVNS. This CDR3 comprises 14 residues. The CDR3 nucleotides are TGTGCCAGCACCTACAGGGGAAAGTGCTACGAGCAGTACTTC. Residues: CASTYRGKCYEQYF.

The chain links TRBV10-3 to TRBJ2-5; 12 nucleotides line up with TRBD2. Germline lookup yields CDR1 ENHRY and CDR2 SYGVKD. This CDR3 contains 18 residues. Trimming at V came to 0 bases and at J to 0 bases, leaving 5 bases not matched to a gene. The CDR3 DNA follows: TGTGCCATCAGTGAGTCGGCTAGCGGGGGGGCTTACCAAGAGACCCAGTACTTC. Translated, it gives CAISESASGGAYQETQYF.

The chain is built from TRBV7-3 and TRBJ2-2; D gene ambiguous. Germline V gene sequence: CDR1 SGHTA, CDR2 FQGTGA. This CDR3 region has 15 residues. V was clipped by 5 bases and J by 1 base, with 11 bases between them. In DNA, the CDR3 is TGTGCCAGCAGCCCACGTCTAGAGAACACCGGGGAGCTGTTTTTT. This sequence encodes CASSPRLENTGELFF.

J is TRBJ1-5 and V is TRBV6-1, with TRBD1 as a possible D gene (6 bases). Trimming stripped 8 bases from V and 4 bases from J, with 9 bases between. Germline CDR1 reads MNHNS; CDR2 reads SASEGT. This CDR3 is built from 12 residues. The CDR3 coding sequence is TGTGCCAGCTTAGGGGGGAATCAGCCCCAGCATTTT. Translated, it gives CASLGGNQPQHF.

CDR3 sequence (DNA): TGTGCCAGCAGTTGGACAGGGTGGAATTCACCCCTCCACTTT. Its translation: CASSWTGWNSPLHF. The chain links TRBV6-5 to TRBJ1-6; 8 positions match TRBD1. The CDR3 has 14 amino acids. Trimming removed 4 bases from V and 7 bases from J; junction bases left unmatched: 3. From germline, CDR1 is MNHEY and CDR2 SVGAGI.

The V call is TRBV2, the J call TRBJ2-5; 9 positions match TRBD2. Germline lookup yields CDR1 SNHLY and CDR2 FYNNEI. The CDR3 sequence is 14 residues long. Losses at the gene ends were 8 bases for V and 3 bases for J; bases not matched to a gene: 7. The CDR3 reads CASPRTSEEETQYF. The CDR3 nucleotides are TGTGCCAGCCCCCGGACTAGCGAGGAAGAGACCCAGTACTTC. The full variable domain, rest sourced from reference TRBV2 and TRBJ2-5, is EPEVTQTPSHQVTQMGQEVILRCVPISNHLYFYWYRQILGQKVEFLVSFYNNEISEKSEIFDDQFSVERPDGSNFTLKIRSTKLEDSAMYFCASPRTSEEETQYFGPGTRLLVL.

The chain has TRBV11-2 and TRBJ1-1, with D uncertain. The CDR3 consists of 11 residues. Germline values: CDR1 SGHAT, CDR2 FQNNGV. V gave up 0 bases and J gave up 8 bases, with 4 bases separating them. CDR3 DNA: TGTGCCAGCAGCTTAGAAAGGGAAGCTTTCTTT. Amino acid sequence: CASSLEREAFF.

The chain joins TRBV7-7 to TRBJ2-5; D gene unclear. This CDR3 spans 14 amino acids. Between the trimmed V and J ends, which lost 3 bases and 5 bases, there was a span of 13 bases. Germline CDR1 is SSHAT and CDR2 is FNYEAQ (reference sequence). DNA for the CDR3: TGTGCCAGCAGCTTGTTCGGTTTTGGTGAGACCCAGTACTTC. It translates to CASSLFGFGETQYF.

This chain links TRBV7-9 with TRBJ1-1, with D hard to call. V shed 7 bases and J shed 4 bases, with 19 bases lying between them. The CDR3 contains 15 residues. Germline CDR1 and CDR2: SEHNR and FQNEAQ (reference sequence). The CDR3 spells CASTPIGGPGTEAFF. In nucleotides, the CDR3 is TGTGCCAGCACCCCTATTGGAGGGCCCGGCACTGAAGCTTTCTTT.

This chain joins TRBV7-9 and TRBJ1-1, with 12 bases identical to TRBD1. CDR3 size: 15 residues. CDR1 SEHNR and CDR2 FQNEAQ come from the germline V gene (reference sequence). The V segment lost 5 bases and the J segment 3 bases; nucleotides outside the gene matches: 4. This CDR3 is CASSRGQGADTEAFF. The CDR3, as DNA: TGTGCCAGCAGCAGGGGACAGGGGGCAGACACTGAAGCTTTCTTT.

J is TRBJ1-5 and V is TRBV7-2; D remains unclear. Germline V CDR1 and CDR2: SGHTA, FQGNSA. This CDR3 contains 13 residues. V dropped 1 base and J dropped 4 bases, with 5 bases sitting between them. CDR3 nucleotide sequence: TGTGCCAGCAGCTTAGGCAGGAATCAGCCCCAGCATTTT. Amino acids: CASSLGRNQPQHF.

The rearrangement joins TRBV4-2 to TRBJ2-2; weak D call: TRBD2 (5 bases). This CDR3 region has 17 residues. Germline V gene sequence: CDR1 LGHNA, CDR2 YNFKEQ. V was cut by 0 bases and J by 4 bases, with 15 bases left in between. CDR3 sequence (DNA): TGTGCCAGCAGCCAAGATCTAAAACTAGATTCCACCGGGGAGCTGTTTTTT. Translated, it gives CASSQDLKLDSTGELFF.

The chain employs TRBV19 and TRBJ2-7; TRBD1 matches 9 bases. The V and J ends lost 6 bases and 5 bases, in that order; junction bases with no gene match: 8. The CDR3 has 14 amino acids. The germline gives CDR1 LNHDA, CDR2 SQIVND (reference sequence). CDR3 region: CASRPRDRAHEQYF. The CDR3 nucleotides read TGTGCCAGTAGGCCACGGGACAGGGCCCACGAGCAGTACTTC.

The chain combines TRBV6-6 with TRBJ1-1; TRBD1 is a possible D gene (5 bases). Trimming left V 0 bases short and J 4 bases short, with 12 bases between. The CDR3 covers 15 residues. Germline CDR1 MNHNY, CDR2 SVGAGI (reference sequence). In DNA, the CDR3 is TGTGCCAGCAGTTACTCCCGGCAGGGCGGCACTGAAGCTTTCTTT. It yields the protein CASSYSRQGGTEAFF.

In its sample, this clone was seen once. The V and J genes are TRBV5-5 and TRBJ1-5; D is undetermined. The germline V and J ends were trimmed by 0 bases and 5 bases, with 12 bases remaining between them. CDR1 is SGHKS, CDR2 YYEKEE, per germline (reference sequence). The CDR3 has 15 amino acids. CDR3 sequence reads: CASSLETNSYQPQHF. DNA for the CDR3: TGTGCCAGCAGCTTGGAGACAAACTCCTATCAGCCCCAGCATTTT.

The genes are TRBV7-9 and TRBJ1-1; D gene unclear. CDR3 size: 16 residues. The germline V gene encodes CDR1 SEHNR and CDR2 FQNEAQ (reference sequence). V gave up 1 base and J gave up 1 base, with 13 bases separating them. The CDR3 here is CASSLVFGIGNTEAFF. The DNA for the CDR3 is TGTGCCAGCAGCTTAGTCTTCGGGATCGGGAACACTGAAGCTTTCTTT.

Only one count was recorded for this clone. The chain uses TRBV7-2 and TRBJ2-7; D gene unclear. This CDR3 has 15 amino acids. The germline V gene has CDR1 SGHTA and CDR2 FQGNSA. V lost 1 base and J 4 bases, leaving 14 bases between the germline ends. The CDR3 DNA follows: TGTGCCAGCAGCTTAGAAGCACCCACACAATACGAGCAGTACTTC. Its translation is CASSLEAPTQYEQYF.

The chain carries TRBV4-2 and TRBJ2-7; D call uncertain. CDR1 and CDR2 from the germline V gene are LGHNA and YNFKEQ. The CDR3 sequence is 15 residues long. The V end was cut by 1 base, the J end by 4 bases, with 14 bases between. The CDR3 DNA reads TGTGCCAGCAGCCAAGGTGGCAGAGACTCGTACGAGCAGTACTTC. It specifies CASSQGGRDSYEQYF.